Listed below are T cell receptor beta chains from one sample, sequenced in a study of T cell changes during pregnancy in multiple sclerosis. Method: immunoSEQ multiplex PCR; TCRdb's copy keeps in-frame clones and lacks some. Among about 55,000 clones listed, approximately 94% were seen once. Material: CD8+ T cells from peripheral blood mononuclear cells, obtained in the third trimester of pregnancy. The receptors shown here come from a female donor with multiple sclerosis, enrolled in a pregnancy study. The CDR3 runs from the conserved cysteine through the conserved F or W. D genes are given only for firm matches. Not all rows give a size; the values are once, few, many and, for expanded clones, a class.

TRBV6-5,TRBJ2-7,TRBD2,once,16,CASSYSTSGRADEQYF,TGTGCCAGCAGTTACTCGACCAGCGGGAGGGCCGATGAGCAGTACTTC
TRBV6-5,TRBJ2-5,TRBD1,NA,14,CASSYSTGPETQYF,TGTGCCAGCAGTTACTCGACAGGGCCAGAGACCCAGTACTTC
TRBV5-5,TRBJ2-7,TRBD1,NA,14,CASSFEPGGVEQYF,TGTGCCAGCAGCTTTGAGCCAGGGGGCGTCGAGCAGTACTTC
TRBV27,TRBJ2-7,TRBD1,NA,15,CASSGWDRGAGEQYF,TGTGCCAGCAGTGGGTGGGACAGGGGAGCGGGGGAGCAGTACTTC
TRBV7-6,TRBJ2-1,TRBD2,NA,16,CASSLGGRERADEQFF,TGTGCCAGCAGCCTCGGAGGGCGGGAGCGGGCGGATGAGCAGTTCTTC
TRBV27,TRBJ1-5,NA,NA,18,CASSFIQGLGVGNQPQHF,TGTGCCAGCAGTTTCATACAGGGTCTGGGAGTTGGCAATCAGCCCCAGCATTTT
TRBV29-1,TRBJ2-7,TRBD2,NA,15,CSVSSLAGGGYEQYF,TGCAGCGTGTCCTCACTAGCGGGAGGCGGTTACGAGCAGTACTTC
TRBV19,TRBJ2-1,TRBD2,NA,16,CASSTVPAGGYNEQFF,TGTGCCAGTAGTACTGTTCCAGCGGGAGGCTACAATGAGCAGTTCTTC
TRBV9,TRBJ1-2,NA,NA,17,CASSPVISGAGDDGYTF,TGTGCCAGCAGCCCAGTGATCAGTGGGGCTGGTGACGATGGCTACACCTTC
TRBV5-1,TRBJ2-1,TRBD2,NA,16,CASRSGIVVYGDEQFF,TGCGCCAGCAGGAGCGGGATAGTGGTTTATGGCGATGAGCAGTTCTTC
TRBV7-9,TRBJ2-2,NA,NA,15,CASSPSGHSTGELFF,TGTGCCAGCAGCCCATCGGGACACTCCACCGGGGAGCTGTTTTTT
TRBV7-9,TRBJ1-5,NA,NA,14,CASSPRTAHQPQHF,TGTGCCAGCAGCCCGAGGACAGCCCATCAGCCCCAGCATTTT
TRBV6-1,TRBJ2-7,TRBD1,few,16,CASSDTPGQGVDEQYF,TGTGCCAGCAGTGATACCCCGGGACAGGGGGTCGACGAGCAGTACTTC
TRBV5-4,TRBJ2-5,NA,NA,15,CASTRKSGAQETQYF,TGTGCCAGCACCCGGAAGTCTGGGGCTCAAGAGACCCAGTACTTC
TRBV28,TRBJ2-1,TRBD2,NA,16,CASSFVTSGSPDEQFF,TGTGCCAGCAGTTTCGTTACTAGCGGGAGTCCGGATGAGCAGTTCTTC
TRBV27,TRBJ1-3,NA,NA,14,CASSFSDSGNTIYF,TGTGCCAGCAGTTTTTCAGATTCTGGAAACACCATATATTTT
TRBV28,TRBJ2-1,TRBD2,NA,14,CASSERERYNEQFF,TGTGCCAGCAGTGAGCGGGAGAGGTACAATGAGCAGTTCTTC
TRBV5-5,TRBJ2-7,TRBD2,NA,18,CASSPDNRGGRAADEQYF,TGTGCCAGCAGCCCCGATAATCGCGGCGGGAGGGCCGCGGACGAGCAGTACTTC